The 28 T cell receptor beta chains given below trace back to one sample, sequenced in a study of identical twins. TCRdb re-analysed the 5' RACE reads in MiXCR, keeping a single row per CDR3 protein. The sample carries approximately 490,000 distinct CDR3 sequences, 20% to 25% recorded once. These data were also filed under a second study, of yellow fever vaccine responses in identical twins.

Sequencing was performed on CD4+ T cells sorted from blood. Receptor source: a woman between 18 and 29 years old in good health.

This clonotype has more than one count but fewer than ten. The rearrangement uses TRBV24-1 and TRBJ2-3, with 11 bases fitting TRBD1. Germline V gene data show CDR1 as KGHDR and CDR2 as SFDVKD. This CDR3 is built from 14 residues. The junction had 4 bases not matched to a gene; V was cut back by 8 bases and J by 4 bases. In nucleotides, the CDR3 is TGTGCCACCATGGGGACAGGGGGTTCAGATACGCAGTATTTT. Translated, it gives CATMGTGGSDTQYF.

The chain employs TRBV12-3 or TRBV12-4 and TRBJ2-2, with 10 bases matching TRBD2. The CDR3 is made up of 16 amino acids. Trimming took 3 bases from V and 3 from J; bases not matched to a gene: 4. As DNA, the CDR3 is TGTGCCAGCAGTTTCAGCGGGGGGGCCGACACCGGGGAGCTGTTTTTT. Translating it yields CASSFSGGADTGELFF.

This clonotype appeared a few times. The gene calls are TRBV5-1 and TRBJ1-2; no firm D call. Between the trimmed V and J ends, which lost 1 base and 2 bases, there was a span of 9 bases. The germline V gene has CDR1 SGHRS and CDR2 YFSETQ. CDR3 length equals 14 residues. The CDR3 sequence is CASSLSGRNYGYTF. The CDR3 DNA sequence: TGCGCCAGCAGCTTGAGTGGGCGGAACTATGGCTACACCTTC.

Only a few counts were recorded for this clonotype. V usage is TRBV6-5 and J usage is TRBJ2-3; 16 nucleotides agree with TRBD2. The CDR3 consists of 16 residues. Trimming cost V 4 bases and J 6 bases; bases outside gene matches: 4. Germline V gene data show CDR1 as MNHEY and CDR2 as SVGAGI. CDR3 amino acids: CASSSGLAGGEDTQYF. The CDR3 DNA sequence: TGTGCCAGCAGTTCGGGACTAGCGGGAGGGGAGGATACGCAGTATTTT.

This clonotype was counted a few times. V and J are TRBV24-1 and TRBJ2-1; 7 bases align to TRBD2. CDR3 length: 15 amino acids. Trimming removed 4 bases from V and 7 bases from J; junction bases left unmatched: 9. Germline V gives CDR1 KGHDR, CDR2 SFDVKD. CDR3 in amino acids: CATSDPPAGDNEQFF. The DNA of the CDR3 is TGTGCCACCAGTGACCCCCCGGCGGGGGATAATGAGCAGTTCTTC.

There are a few counts of this clonotype. The V and J genes are TRBV20-1 and TRBJ2-2; 9 bases are shared with TRBD1. Trimming removed 3 bases from V and 1 base from J; junction bases left unmatched: 3. There are 15 residues in the CDR3. Germline CDR1 reads DFQATT; CDR2 reads SNEGSKA (reference sequence). CDR3 nucleotide sequence: TGCAGTGCTAGTGAGGGACAGGGGAACACCGGGGAGCTGTTTTTT. Translated: CSASEGQGNTGELFF.

The chain uses TRBV9 and TRBJ2-1; the match to TRBD2 covers 9 bases. The germline V gene has CDR1 SGDLS and CDR2 YYNGEE. J gave up 3 bases and V 3 bases, and 10 bases lay outside the gene matches. The CDR3 is 17 amino acids. CDR3 protein: CASSGRLLAGLYNEQFF. CDR3 bases: TGTGCCAGCAGCGGACGACTCCTAGCGGGGCTCTACAATGAGCAGTTCTTC.

This clonotype was observed a few times. The V call is TRBV5-1, the J call TRBJ2-5, with D possibly TRBD1 on 6 matching bases. V was trimmed by 4 bases and J by 3 bases, leaving 13 bases between them. Germline V gene lookup returns CDR1 SGHRS and CDR2 YFSETQ. The CDR3 is 14 residues long. This chain's CDR3 is CASSPTDREETQYF. The DNA for the CDR3 is TGCGCCAGCAGCCCGACGGACAGAGAAGAGACCCAGTACTTC.

This clonotype was observed a few times. The V call is TRBV12-3 or TRBV12-4, the J call TRBJ2-5; TRBD1 matches at 7 bases. V trimming: 4 bases; J trimming: 4 bases; junction bases outside the gene matches: 15. The CDR3 has 17 amino acids. This CDR3 is CASSSYGPQGWGETQYF. The CDR3 DNA reads TGTGCCAGCAGTTCCTACGGGCCACAGGGGTGGGGAGAGACCCAGTACTTC.

This chain connects TRBV4-1 to TRBJ1-5; 11 nucleotides align to TRBD1. V dropped 5 bases and J dropped 0; count of bases not matched to a gene: 6. Germline V lookup: CDR1 MGHRA, CDR2 YSYEKL. This CDR3 region has 17 residues. The CDR3 loop is CASSKGQGDYSNQPQHF. CDR3 nucleotides: TGCGCCAGCAGCAAGGGACAGGGGGACTATAGCAATCAGCCCCAGCATTTT.

This clonotype has a handful of counts. J is TRBJ2-4 and V is TRBV7-9; D not certain. There are 14 residues in the CDR3. Trimming removed 6 bases at V and 2 bases at J, with 11 bases between. Germline V CDR1 and CDR2: SEHNR, FQNEAQ (reference sequence). CDR3 bases: TGTGCCAGCAGTTCATCAGAGTCCAAAAACATTCAGTACTTC. Amino acid sequence: CASSSSESKNIQYF.

This clonotype was seen repeatedly, ten times or more. The V call is TRBV6-1, the J call TRBJ1-2; 7 bases line up with TRBD1. CDR3 size: 15 residues. The J segment lost 0 bases and the V segment lost 6 bases, leaving 7 bases of the junction unmatched. The germline V gene has CDR1 MNHNS and CDR2 SASEGT. CDR3 residues: CASSPPGQTNYGYTF. The CDR3 nucleotides read TGTGCCAGCAGCCCACCGGGACAGACTAACTATGGCTACACCTTC.

This clonotype was detected once. The CDR3 loop reads CATRGPTGQLAKNIQYF. In DNA form, the CDR3 reads TGTGCCACCAGGGGGCCAACAGGACAACTAGCCAAAAACATTCAGTACTTC. The chain carries TRBV24-1 and TRBJ2-4; D is possibly TRBD1 (5 bases). The CDR3 runs to 17 residues. Trimming stripped 7 bases from V and 0 bases from J, with 18 bases between. CDR1 is KGHDR, CDR2 SFDVKD, per germline.

This chain uses TRBV5-1 with TRBJ2-1, with 9 bases identical to TRBD2. V shed 4 bases, J shed 6 bases, and the junction held 11 bases outside the gene matches. The CDR3 loop spans 16 amino acids. CDR1 and CDR2 (germline): SGHRS, YFSETQ. CDR3 loop: CASSPGVAGASNEQFF. The CDR3 bases are TGCGCCAGCAGCCCCGGGGTAGCGGGGGCCTCCAATGAGCAGTTCTTC.

Many counts were recorded for this clonotype. The rearrangement joins TRBV19 to TRBJ1-1, with no clear D. The germline V and J ends were trimmed by 5 bases and 4 bases, with 5 bases remaining between them. The germline V gene has CDR1 LNHDA and CDR2 SQIVND (reference sequence). The CDR3 spans 11 residues. CDR3 amino acids: CASSWATEAFF. DNA for the CDR3: TGTGCCAGTAGTTGGGCCACTGAAGCTTTCTTT.

The V call is TRBV28, the J call TRBJ2-3; no clear D gene. This CDR3 contains 15 residues. CDR1 MDHEN and CDR2 SYDVKM come from the germline V gene. V gave up 7 bases and J gave up 6 bases, with 20 bases separating them. As DNA, the CDR3 is TGTGCCAGCAAGGAAGGCGACCTCCTCGGGGATACGCAGTATTTT. It yields the protein CASKEGDLLGDTQYF.

The CDR3 DNA reads TGTGCCAGCAGCCTAGACAGGGCAGTCACCGGGGAGCTGTTTTTT. It is translated as CASSLDRAVTGELFF. This chain uses TRBV7-8 with TRBJ2-2; 7 bases agree with TRBD1. This CDR3 has 15 residues. Germline-derived CDR1 and CDR2 are SGHVS and FQNEAQ. The J segment lost 4 bases and the V segment lost 5 bases, leaving 7 bases of the junction unmatched.

The genes are TRBV18 and TRBJ1-4; TRBD1 is a possible D gene (6 bases). The germline V gene encodes CDR1 KGHSH and CDR2 LQKENI. The CDR3 runs 13 residues. Deletions cut 5 bases from V and 8 bases from J, with 12 bases between. The DNA of the CDR3 is TGTGCCAGCTCAACAGGGTCCCAAGAAAAACTGTTTTTT. Translated, it gives CASSTGSQEKLFF.

This clonotype was counted only a few times. The CDR3 DNA follows: TGTGCCAGCAGCGATACCGGACACCAACTTTACAATGAGCAGTTCTTC. Its protein product is CASSDTGHQLYNEQFF. The chain employs TRBV7-9 and TRBJ2-1; D perhaps matches TRBD1 (5 bases). Germline-derived CDR1 and CDR2 are SEHNR and FQNEAQ (reference sequence). Trimming left V 5 bases short and J 4 bases short, with 18 bases between. This CDR3 comprises 16 residues.

The chain employs TRBV29-1 and TRBJ2-7; 8 bases agree with TRBD2. V shed 6 bases and J 1 base; nucleotides not matched to a gene: 8. From germline, CDR1 is SQVTM and CDR2 ANQGSEA. The length of the CDR3 is 14 residues. This chain's CDR3 is CSVPGSGKSYEQYF. As DNA, the CDR3 is TGCAGCGTCCCCGGTAGCGGGAAATCCTACGAGCAGTACTTC.

The chain is built from TRBV5-1 and TRBJ2-3; no definite D call. The CDR3 consists of 15 residues. V was clipped by 0 bases and J by 2 bases, with 10 bases between them. Germline CDR1 SGHRS, CDR2 YFSETQ. In DNA form, the CDR3 reads TGCGCCAGCAGCTTGGCCGGGCGTGACACAGATACGCAGTATTTT. Translating it yields CASSLAGRDTDTQYF.

This sequence joins TRBV28 and TRBJ2-2, with D possibly matching TRBD1 (5 bases). There are 15 residues in the CDR3. Between the trimmed V and J ends, which lost 7 bases and 3 bases, there was a span of 15 bases. Germline V lookup: CDR1 MDHEN, CDR2 SYDVKM. The CDR3 protein is CASNPEQGHTGELFF. CDR3 bases: TGTGCCAGCAACCCCGAGCAGGGTCACACCGGGGAGCTGTTTTTT.

The gene calls are TRBV2 and TRBJ2-4; 7 bases are a match to TRBD2. The V gene end was trimmed by 6 bases and the J gene end by 9 bases; junction bases not matched to a gene: 5. CDR1 is SNHLY, CDR2 FYNNEI, per germline. The CDR3 totals 12 residues. The CDR3 reads CASSGRLGIQYF. CDR3 sequence (DNA): TGTGCCAGCAGCGGGAGGCTCGGCATTCAGTACTTC. Complete variable domain (other parts from reference TRBV2 and TRBJ2-4): EPEVTQTPSHQVTQMGQEVILRCVPISNHLYFYWYRQILGQKVEFLVSFYNNEISEKSEIFDDQFSVERPDGSNFTLKIRSTKLEDSAMYFCASSGRLGIQYFGAGTRLSVL.

This chain uses TRBV7-9 with TRBJ2-1, with a possible D match to TRBD2 (6 bases). Trimming cost V 2 bases and J 2 bases, with 10 bases left between them. This CDR3 comprises 15 residues. Germline V lookup: CDR1 SEHNR, CDR2 FQNEAQ (reference sequence). The CDR3 protein is CASSLIGSAYNEQFF. The CDR3 DNA sequence: TGTGCCAGCAGCTTAATCGGGAGTGCCTACAATGAGCAGTTCTTC.

The table lists this clonotype with a few counts. The V call is TRBV5-1, the J call TRBJ2-1, with a possible D match to TRBD2 (5 bases). CDR1 is SGHRS and CDR2 is YFSETQ in the germline V gene. CDR3 length: 16 residues. Between the trimmed V and J ends, which lost 4 bases and 0 bases, there was a span of 14 bases. The CDR3 protein is CASSLIASSSYNEQFF. The CDR3 DNA reads as TGCGCCAGCAGCCTCATAGCGTCAAGCTCCTACAATGAGCAGTTCTTC.

This chain uses TRBV24-1 with TRBJ2-2; TRBD1 agrees at 7 bases. Trimming cost V 4 bases and J 6 bases; bases outside gene matches: 7. The CDR3 sequence is 15 residues long. Germline V lookup: CDR1 KGHDR, CDR2 SFDVKD. The CDR3 DNA reads as TGTGCCACCAGTGAAAAGGGACAGCTTGCCGGGGAGCTGTTTTTT. It codes for CATSEKGQLAGELFF.

This clonotype was counted a few times. V gene TRBV20-1 combines with J gene TRBJ2-2; perhaps D is TRBD1 or TRBD2 (6 bases each). The length of the CDR3 is 13 residues. Germline assignment: CDR1 DFQATT and CDR2 SNEGSKA (reference sequence). Trimming stripped 6 bases from V and 2 bases from J, with 10 bases between. CDR3 loop: CSAGGLNTGELFF. Here the CDR3 DNA reads TGCAGTGCGGGGGGCTTAAACACCGGGGAGCTGTTTTTT.

The table lists this clonotype with a few counts. The rearrangement joins TRBV10-3 to TRBJ2-1; a possible D gene is TRBD1 (5 bases). V was pared by 2 bases and J by 1 base, with 6 bases between. Germline CDR1 ENHRY, CDR2 SYGVKD. The CDR3 loop spans 14 amino acids. CDR3 sequence: CAISEDSSYNEQFF. As DNA, the CDR3 is TGTGCCATCAGTGAGGACAGTTCCTACAATGAGCAGTTCTTC.